Listed here are 12 T cell receptor beta chains from one sample, sequenced in a study of blood T cells in healthy people across ages. Alongside a J-beta primer mix, a sample-barcoded 5' primer served in a second PCR lasting roughly 7 to 11 cycles. MiXCR, run by TCRdb on the 5' RACE reads, gives a single entry per CDR3 protein. Of about 1,600,000 distinct CDR3 sequences listed, approximately 38% are singletons. Material for sequencing was blood. The source is a woman between 18 and 29 years old in good health.

V gene TRBV29-1 combines with J gene TRBJ1-1; TRBD1 agrees at 11 bases. V was clipped by 7 bases and J by 6 bases; unmatched bases: 10. This CDR3 is 14 amino acids long. CDR1 is SQVTM and CDR2 is ANQGSEA in the germline V gene. The CDR3 region is CSGRTGGVLPEAFF. The DNA for the CDR3 is TGCAGCGGACGGACAGGGGGCGTTTTACCTGAAGCTTTCTTT.

This chain connects TRBV21-1 to TRBJ2-1; TRBD2 is the table's D call, not checked against the DNA. TRBV21-1 is marked as a pseudogene. The CDR3 covers 21 residues. The CDR3 protein is CASSFQIGTQLAGGCRDEQFF. CDR3 in DNA: TGTGCCAGCAGCTTCCAAATCGGGACACAGCTAGCGGGAGGATGTCGGGATGAGCAGTTCTTC.

This chain uses TRBV12-3 or TRBV12-4 with TRBJ1-3; no reliable D call. Trimming cost V 7 bases and J 8 bases, with 18 bases left between them. The CDR3 sequence is 14 residues long. The DNA of the CDR3 is TGTGCCAGCACCCAATCGAAAGTAGGAGACACCATATATTTT. It specifies CASTQSKVGDTIYF.

This clonotype was detected only a few times. The V call is TRBV11-2, the J call TRBJ1-2; the match to TRBD1 covers 7 bases. Germline values: CDR1 SGHAT, CDR2 FQNNGV. CDR3 size: 14 residues. With 3 bases clipped from V and 8 bases from J, the junction kept 9 bases outside the gene matches. This CDR3 is CASSFQLGQEGYTF. The CDR3 bases are TGTGCCAGCAGCTTCCAACTAGGACAGGAAGGCTACACCTTC. The entire variable domain, with the rest obtained from reference TRBV11-2 and TRBJ1-2, is as follows: EAGVAQSPRYKIIEKRQSVAFWCNPISGHATLYWYQQILGQGPKLLIQFQNNGVVDDSQLPKDRFSAERLKGVDSTLKIQPAKLEDSAVYLCASSFQLGQEGYTFGSGTRLTVV.

The genes are TRBV14 and TRBJ2-3, with 9 nucleotides matching TRBD1. Germline V CDR1 and CDR2: SGHDN, FVKESK. The CDR3 runs 15 residues. Trimming removed 4 bases from V and 4 bases from J; junction bases left unmatched: 6. The CDR3 nucleotides read TGTGCCAGCAGCCCCTTGGGACAGGGTCCAGATACGCAGTATTTT. Its protein is CASSPLGQGPDTQYF.

In this sample, this clonotype turned up a few times. The chain uses TRBV28 and TRBJ1-1; D not certain. CDR3 length equals 12 residues. Trimming stripped 6 bases from V and 6 bases from J, with 11 bases between. The V gene's germline CDR1 is MDHEN and CDR2 SYDVKM. The CDR3 reads CASSTPTSEAFF. The CDR3 nucleotides read TGTGCCAGCAGCACTCCTACTTCTGAAGCTTTCTTT. Together with reference TRBV28 and TRBJ1-1, the CDR3 gives the full variable domain: DVKVTQSSRYLVKRTGEKVFLECVQDMDHENMFWYRQDPGLGLRLIYFSYDVKMKEKGDIPEGYSVSREKKERFSLILESASTNQTSMYLCASSTPTSEAFFGQGTRLTVV.

Concerning this clonotype: Its ends do not fully match the called genes, so a read error is possible. This sequence joins TRBV6-6 and TRBJ2-7, with D tentatively TRBD2 (5 bases). This CDR3 comprises 13 residues. Germline CDR1 and CDR2: MNHNY and SVGAGI (reference sequence). The CDR3 is CASSRGSSYERYF. DNA of the CDR3: TGTGCCAGCAGCCGAGGGAGCTCCTACGAGCGGTACTTC.

The chain combines TRBV27 with TRBJ2-7, with 10 bases lining up with TRBD1. Germline CDR1 and CDR2: MNHEY and SMNVEV (reference sequence). The CDR3 spans 15 residues. Losses at the gene ends were 6 bases for V and 0 bases for J; bases not matched to a gene: 5. The CDR3 bases are TGTGCCAGCAGGACAGGGGGCAAGAACTCCTACGAGCAGTACTTC. It is translated as CASRTGGKNSYEQYF.

The chain couples TRBV7-9 to TRBJ2-1, with D unresolved. V lost 1 base to trimming and J lost 2 bases, with 6 bases between them. The CDR3 length is 14 residues. Germline V gene sequence: CDR1 SEHNR, CDR2 FQNEAQ (reference sequence). CDR3 residues: CASSLVTTYNEQFF. The CDR3 nucleotides read TGTGCCAGCAGCTTAGTAACTACCTACAATGAGCAGTTCTTC.

This clonotype was recorded a few times. This chain links TRBV7-2 with TRBJ2-4; D is possibly TRBD2 (6 bases). Germline V gene sequence: CDR1 SGHTA, CDR2 FQGNSA. This CDR3 is built from 14 residues. Trimming cost V 5 bases and J 1 base, with 9 bases left between them. The CDR3 DNA sequence: TGTGCCAGCAGCCCGGAGGGCGCCAAAAACATTCAGTACTTC. Translated, it gives CASSPEGAKNIQYF.

V is TRBV27 and J is TRBJ2-1; perhaps D is TRBD1 or TRBD2 (5 bases each). CDR1 and CDR2 (germline): MNHEY, SMNVEV (reference sequence). V shed 2 bases and J shed 3 bases, with 11 bases lying between them. This CDR3 is built from 15 residues. The CDR3 loop reads CASSLGADFYNEQFF. CDR3 sequence (DNA): TGTGCCAGCAGTTTAGGGGCGGACTTCTACAATGAGCAGTTCTTC.

This rearrangement joins TRBV14 to TRBJ2-3, with D unresolved. Per the germline V gene, CDR1 is SGHDN and CDR2 is FVKESK. The CDR3 sequence is 14 residues long. Trimming took off 4 bases at V and 2 bases at J, with 10 bases between the two ends. CDR3 region: CASSRLDSTDTQYF. CDR3 in DNA: TGTGCCAGCAGCCGGCTAGACTCCACAGATACGCAGTATTTT.